The entry that follows covers one T cell receptor beta chain sequence. This sample was included in a study of blood T cell repertoires in COVID-19. V lost 0 bases and J lost 6, with 14 bases in between. The CDR3 loop spans 15 amino acids. The germline gives CDR1 SGDLS, CDR2 YYNGEE. In the authors' methods: From reference gene primer amplification, estimates of nucleated cell counts were derived. The method was immunoSEQ multiplex PCR; TCRdb's version includes in-frame clones alone and lacks a portion of them. That table furnishes V, J and clone size, whereas the DNA furnished D and trimming. The sample yields 200,000 or so clones, around three quarters seen once.

Sequenced input: peripheral blood. The gene calls are TRBV9 and TRBJ2-3; no clear D gene. The TCR comes from a man aged 55-75 years with active or convalescent COVID-19. CDR3 residues: CASSVAIEPRDTQYF. CDR3 coding DNA: TGTGCCAGCAGCGTAGCTATCGAACCACGGGATACGCAGTATTTT.